This T cell receptor beta chain was sequenced during a study of neurological immune-mediated disorders. General study results and limits: There were no CDR3 amino acid sequences shared by expanded clones across subjects, a result suggesting private repertoires in all groups. Multiple sclerosis patients had less TCR clonal expansion than even healthy controls, unlike HTLV-1-associated myelopathy.

Trimming took off 6 bases at V and 5 bases at J, with 16 bases between the two ends. The CDR3 is 15 residues long. Time point given: longitudinal time-point 1 (baseline). By 5'RACE with 10-nucleotide random UMIs, the cDNA was made. TCRdb independently ran MiXCR on the 5' RACE reads; one entry per CDR3 protein. The sample holds roughly 75,000 distinct CDR3 sequences, approximately 15% seen once. This clonotype has a count of ten or more. The antigen remains undetermined. J is TRBJ2-2 and V is TRBV12-3 or TRBV12-4; D is unresolved. The TCR comes from a female donor with HTLV-1-associated myelopathy (HAM/TSP). The sequencing input was PBMCs. In nucleotides, the CDR3 is TGTGCCAGCAGGCTGGTAGGAAGAGGAACCGGGGAGCTGTTTTTT. This translates into CASRLVGRGTGELFF.